This T cell receptor (beta chain) was recovered during a study of blood T cell repertoires in COVID-19. Background on the study: Samples of COVID-19 (acute and convalescent) were obtained from the United States, Italy and Spain. Sample material is recorded as cDNA or gDNA derived from T cells, B-cell-depleted T cells, or PBMCs.

The V gene's germline CDR1 is MNHEY and CDR2 SMNVEV (reference sequence). V trimming: 2 bases; J trimming: 8 bases; junction bases outside the gene matches: 10. The CDR3 consists of 15 residues. As originally analysed: Nucleated cell counts were estimated from reference gene primer amplification. Using immunoSEQ multiplex PCR, the repertoire was profiled, and TCRdb retains in-frame clones only, with some absent. D and trimming come from the DNA, and the V and J calls and clone size come from that table. Among under 300,000 clones listed, roughly 80% were seen once. The receptor was isolated from a woman aged 80 or over with active or convalescent COVID-19. Sequenced input: peripheral blood. The chain combines TRBV27 with TRBJ2-3, with 7 nucleotides matching TRBD1. CDR3 sequence (DNA): TGTGCCAGCAGTTTAATGGACAGGCGAAGGGGTACGCAGTATTTT. Translation gives CASSLMDRRRGTQYF.